This entry describes one T cell receptor beta chain. The target antigen is unknown. The source material, RNA transcripts, was used to amplify TCR beta CDR3 regions. TCR CDR3 regions were first amplified by RT-PCR with HTBI primers. TCRdb fed the multiplex PCR reads into MiXCR, producing one record per CDR3 protein. The table includes about 510,000 distinct CDR3 sequences, 40% to 50% detected once. These data originate in a study of T cells in Graves' hyperthyroidism and ophthalmopathy. Study-wide results and limits: Researchers found most expanded thyroid clonotypes above 0.001 in blood as well.

The CDR3 runs to 16 residues. CDR1 is SGHDT, CDR2 YYEEEE, per germline. The ends lost 1 base at V and 5 bases at J; junction bases unmatched: 4. Lactation, pregnancy, other autoimmune disease or uncontrolled infection excluded patients. The sequencing input was peripheral blood or thyroid tissue (not recorded which). The rearrangement joins TRBV5-6 to TRBJ2-2; TRBD1 agrees at 11 bases. This receptor was obtained from an adult woman with Graves' disease, either hyperthyroidism or ophthalmopathy (not recorded which). CDR3: CASSLPGQGETGELFF. The CDR3 DNA is TGTGCCAGCAGCTTGCCGGGACAGGGGGAGACCGGGGAGCTGTTTTTT.